This section outlines one T cell receptor (beta chain) sequence together with its context. Clones were read by immunoSEQ multiplex PCR, and TCRdb kept only the in-frame ones, dropping some. The table has roughly 100,000 clones, roughly 85% seen once. There are 20 residues in the CDR3. The germline CDR1 and CDR2 sequences are MDHEN and SYDVKM. The V and J ends lost 5 bases and 4 bases, in that order; junction bases with no gene match: 22. This sample is drawn from a study of control samples from healthy donors and cancer patients. This TCR was sampled from a woman between 50 and 59 years old in good health. The sequencing input was blood. V gene TRBV28 combines with J gene TRBJ2-1, with 8 bases that match TRBD2. The CDR3 is CASSRLIPIRRGVVYNEQFF. CDR3 DNA sequence: TGTGCCAGCAGTCGCCTGATCCCAATTAGGCGGGGGGTCGTGTACAATGAGCAGTTCTTC.